This T cell receptor (beta chain) was profiled in a study of shared clonotypes between healthy human individuals. Points on this clone: Its antigen is still unknown.

The donors, healthy adults who were HIV-negative, had experienced no recent acute infections or vaccinations. It was about 190 ng DNA, 33,000 or so T cell genomes, that sorted-subset replicate PCRs used. The data were produced by immunoSEQ multiplex PCR, yet TCRdb's version contains in-frame clones alone and is incomplete. The sample includes roughly 640,000 clones, roughly 97% of them seen just once. Germline V gene data show CDR1 as LNHNV and CDR2 as YYDKDF (reference sequence). Deletions cut 0 bases from V and 5 bases from J, with 15 bases between. The CDR3 runs to 16 residues. General study results and limits: Richness estimates generally favored naive over memory subsets. Clonotypes which were not shared had lower generation probabilities than clonotypes that all four donors shared.

The sequencing sample was made of naive CD4+ T cells sorted from blood. Subset specified: CD45RA+ positively selected. The rearrangement joins TRBV15 to TRBJ2-3; no firm D call. The receptor's source is a woman aged 30 to 39 in good health. The CDR3 DNA sequence: TGTGCCACCAGCAGAGATGGGTATGACCCGAGAGATACGCAGTATTTT. Its protein product is CATSRDGYDPRDTQYF.